The present TCR beta chain was sequenced within a study of neoadjuvant nivolumab and ipilimumab in lung cancer. Study at large: The combination arm added day-1 ipilimumab 1 mg/kg to nivolumab 3 mg/kg on days 1, 15, 29.

Repertoires were generated with immunoSEQ multiplex PCR, while TCRdb's copy carries only in-frame clones and drops some. The sample lists over 45,000 clones; about 89% were seen once. Study findings and constraints: Resected-tumor TCR richness correlated positively with pretherapy blood richness. Resected tumors had greater TCR richness and clonality than uninvolved lung.

CDR3 length equals 14 residues. Trimming took 3 bases from V and 8 from J, leaving 17 bases between them. Looked up from germline, CDR1 is SGHRS and CDR2 is YFSETQ. This clone was counted once. The antigen is undetermined. The source was blood, collected before neoadjuvant nivolumab, alone or with ipilimumab. This TCR was sampled from an adult with non-small cell lung cancer. Some clones in this sample may be carry-over from other donors' samples. The rearrangement joins TRBV5-1 to TRBJ1-2; D call uncertain. The CDR3 coding sequence is TGCGCCAGCAGCTCAGGCCAACCCGTCAAGGGCTACACCTTC. Translation: CASSSGQPVKGYTF.